This TCR beta chain appears in the sequencing data of a study of blood T cell repertoires in COVID-19. About the study: Sources were T cells, B-cell-depleted T cells, or PBMCs; the material itself was cDNA or gDNA.

V lost 4 bases and J 0 bases, leaving 14 bases between the germline ends. CDR1 and CDR2 (germline): SGHRS, YFSETQ. CDR3 length: 15 residues. Clones were read by immunoSEQ multiplex PCR, and TCRdb kept only the in-frame ones, dropping some. This sample has tens of thousands of clones; roughly 87% occur once, and the top ten carry 15% to 20%. The TCR comes from an older woman with COVID-19, enrolled during active disease. J is TRBJ2-7 and V is TRBV5-1, with a tentative D call TRBD2 (6 bases). The source material was peripheral blood. The DNA of the CDR3 is TGCGCCAGCAGCGTGACTTCCGGGAGCTCCTACGAGCAGTACTTC. Its translation is CASSVTSGSSYEQYF.